The source of this TCR beta chain is a study of T cell responses to AZD1222 COVID-19 vaccine. Study information: Whether given at about 4 or about 12 weeks, second doses were pooled.

Profiled with immunoSEQ multiplex PCR; TCRdb holds only in-frame clones, not every one. The sample consists of 140,000 to 150,000 clones, around 89% of them appearing once. Study outcomes and limitations: Repertoire sampling occurred only after the peak T cell response. Nearly half of spike-specific TCRs reportedly target variant regions that are unmutated in the B.1.351 and B.1.1.7 variants. Just a handful of AZD1222 recipients were seropositive at baseline.

This CDR3 comprises 15 residues. The germline V gene encodes CDR1 SNHLY and CDR2 FYNNEI. The junction had 9 bases not matched to a gene; V was cut back by 5 bases and J by 5 bases. Remarks on this clone: What it binds is unknown.

This chain links TRBV2 with TRBJ2-7; 10 nucleotides match TRBD1. The source material was peripheral blood, sampled on day 0 of AZD1222 vaccination. The sequence was obtained from an adult in good health. The CDR3 is CASSRGTGVVHEQYF. For the CDR3, the DNA is TGTGCCAGCAGTCGGGGGACAGGGGTCGTCCACGAGCAGTACTTC.